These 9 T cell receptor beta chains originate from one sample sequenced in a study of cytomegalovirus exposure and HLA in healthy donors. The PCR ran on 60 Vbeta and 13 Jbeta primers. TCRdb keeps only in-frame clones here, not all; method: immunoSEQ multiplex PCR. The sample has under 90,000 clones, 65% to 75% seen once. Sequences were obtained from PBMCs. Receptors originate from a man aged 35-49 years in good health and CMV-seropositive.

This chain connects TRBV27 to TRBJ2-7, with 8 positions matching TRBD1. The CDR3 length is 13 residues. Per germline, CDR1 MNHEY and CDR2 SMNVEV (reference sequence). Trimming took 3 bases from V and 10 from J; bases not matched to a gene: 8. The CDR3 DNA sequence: TGTGCCAGCAGTTTTACCGGGACAGGCCACCAGTACTTC. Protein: CASSFTGTGHQYF.

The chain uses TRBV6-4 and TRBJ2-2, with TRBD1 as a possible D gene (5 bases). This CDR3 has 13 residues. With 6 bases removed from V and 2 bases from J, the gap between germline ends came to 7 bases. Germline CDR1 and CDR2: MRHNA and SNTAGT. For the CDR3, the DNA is TGTGCCAGCAGCCAGGGAAACACCGGGGAGCTGTTTTTT. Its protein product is CASSQGNTGELFF.

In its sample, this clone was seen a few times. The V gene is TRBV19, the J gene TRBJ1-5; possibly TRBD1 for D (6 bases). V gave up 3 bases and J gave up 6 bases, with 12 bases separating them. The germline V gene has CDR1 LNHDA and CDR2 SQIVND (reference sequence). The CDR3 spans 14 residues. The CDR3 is CASSMRGGGQPQHF. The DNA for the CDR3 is TGTGCCAGTAGTATGAGGGGGGGAGGTCAGCCCCAGCATTTT.

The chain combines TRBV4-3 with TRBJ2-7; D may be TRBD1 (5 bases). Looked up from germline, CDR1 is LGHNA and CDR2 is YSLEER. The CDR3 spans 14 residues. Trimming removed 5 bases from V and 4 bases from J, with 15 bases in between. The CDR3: CASSTHRRAYEQYF. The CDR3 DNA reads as TGCGCCAGCAGCACTCACAGGCGAGCTTACGAGCAGTACTTC.

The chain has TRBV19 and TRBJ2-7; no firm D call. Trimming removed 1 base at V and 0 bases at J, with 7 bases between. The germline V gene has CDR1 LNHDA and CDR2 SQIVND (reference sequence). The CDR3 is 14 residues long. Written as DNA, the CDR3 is TGTGCCAGTAGTATAGGTGGCCACTCCTACGAGCAGTACTTC. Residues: CASSIGGHSYEQYF.

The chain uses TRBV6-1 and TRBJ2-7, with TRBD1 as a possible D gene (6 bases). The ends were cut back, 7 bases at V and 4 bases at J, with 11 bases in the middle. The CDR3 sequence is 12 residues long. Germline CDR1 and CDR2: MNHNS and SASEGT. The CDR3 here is CASTLGGYEQYF. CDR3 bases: TGTGCCAGCACCTTAGGGGGATACGAGCAGTACTTC.

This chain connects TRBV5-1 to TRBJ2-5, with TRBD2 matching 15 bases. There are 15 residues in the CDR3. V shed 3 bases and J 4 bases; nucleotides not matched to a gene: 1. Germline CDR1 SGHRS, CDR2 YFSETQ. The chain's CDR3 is CASSSGLAGGETQYF. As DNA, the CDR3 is TGCGCCAGCAGCTCGGGACTAGCGGGGGGAGAGACCCAGTACTTC. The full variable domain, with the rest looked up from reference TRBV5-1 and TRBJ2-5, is KAGVTQTPRYLIKTRGQQVTLSCSPISGHRSVSWYQQTPGQGLQFLFEYFSETQRNKGNFPGRFSGRQFSNSRSEMNVSTLELGDSALYLCASSSGLAGGETQYFGPGTRLLVL.

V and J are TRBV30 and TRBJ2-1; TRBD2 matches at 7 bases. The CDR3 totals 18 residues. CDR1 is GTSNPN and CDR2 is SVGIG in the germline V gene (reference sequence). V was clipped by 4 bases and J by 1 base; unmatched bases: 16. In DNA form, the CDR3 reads TGTGCCTGGACCCAGGTAACTTGGGGAGGGCTATCCTACAATGAGCAGTTCTTC. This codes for CAWTQVTWGGLSYNEQFF.

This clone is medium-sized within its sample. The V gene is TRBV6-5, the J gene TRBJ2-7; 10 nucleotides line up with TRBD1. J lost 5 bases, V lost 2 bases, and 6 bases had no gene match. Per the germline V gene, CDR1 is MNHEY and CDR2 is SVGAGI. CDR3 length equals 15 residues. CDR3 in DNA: TGTGCCAGCAGTTACGGTCGGACAGGGGGACACGAGCAGTACTTC. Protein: CASSYGRTGGHEQYF.